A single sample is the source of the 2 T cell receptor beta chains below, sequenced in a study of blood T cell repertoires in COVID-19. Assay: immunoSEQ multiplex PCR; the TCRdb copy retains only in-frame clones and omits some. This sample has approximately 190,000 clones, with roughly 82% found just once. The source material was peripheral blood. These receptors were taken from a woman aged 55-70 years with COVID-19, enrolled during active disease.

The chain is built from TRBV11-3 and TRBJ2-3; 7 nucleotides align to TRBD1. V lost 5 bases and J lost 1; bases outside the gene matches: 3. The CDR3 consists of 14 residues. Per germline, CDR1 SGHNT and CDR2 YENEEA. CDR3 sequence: CASSQGVGTDTQYF. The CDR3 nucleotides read TGTGCCAGCAGCCAGGGGGTCGGCACAGATACGCAGTATTTT.

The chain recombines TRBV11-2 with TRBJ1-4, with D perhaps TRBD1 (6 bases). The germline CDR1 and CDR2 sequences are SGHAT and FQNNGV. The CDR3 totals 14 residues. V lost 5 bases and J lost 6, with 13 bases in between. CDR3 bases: TGTGCCAGCAGCCCGGACAGAGTCTATGAAAAACTGTTTTTT. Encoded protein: CASSPDRVYEKLFF.